This TCR beta chain was recorded in a study of T cell changes during pregnancy in multiple sclerosis. CDR1 and CDR2 from the germline V gene are SGHTA and FQGNSA. Trimming removed 5 bases at V and 2 bases at J, with 18 bases between. CDR3 length equals 16 residues. Method: immunoSEQ multiplex PCR; TCRdb's copy keeps in-frame clones and lacks some. The sample records roughly 29,000 clones, around 89% being singletons. J is TRBJ2-5 and V is TRBV7-2, with D possibly being TRBD2 (6 bases). This receptor was identified in a female donor in good health, enrolled as a control in a pregnancy study. This sample comprised CD4+ T cells from peripheral blood mononuclear cells, obtained in the first trimester of pregnancy. The CDR3 spells CASSPAGLLGQETQYF. The CDR3 nucleotides read TGTGCCAGCAGCCCTGCGGGACTCCTGGGACAAGAGACCCAGTACTTC.